The 11 T cell receptor beta chains in this list originate from one sample, sequenced in a study of control samples from healthy donors and cancer patients. Sequenced by immunoSEQ multiplex PCR; TCRdb stores in-frame clones only, minus some. The top ten hold around 0.92% of the sample, which has some 90,000 clones, approximately 90% seen once. The sample was blood. The receptors come from a young woman in good health.

This rearrangement joins TRBV6-5 to TRBJ1-2; TRBD1 is a possible D gene (5 bases). V was clipped by 6 bases and J by 5 bases, with 10 bases between them. The CDR3 covers 12 residues. The germline V gene has CDR1 MNHEY and CDR2 SVGAGI. The CDR3 loop is CASRPGLYGYTF. CDR3 sequence (DNA): TGTGCCAGCAGGCCGGGACTTTATGGCTACACCTTC.

The chain employs TRBV5-4 and TRBJ2-7; 11 nucleotides agree with TRBD1. V lost 4 bases, J lost 2 bases, and 5 bases stayed unmatched. CDR3 length: 15 residues. The germline CDR1 and CDR2 sequences are SGHNT and YYREEE (reference sequence). The CDR3 sequence: CASSTGTGGPYEQYF. CDR3 in DNA: TGTGCCAGCAGCACCGGGACAGGGGGTCCCTACGAGCAGTACTTC.

This CDR3 is CASSETTSNQPQHF. DNA of the CDR3: TGTGCCAGCAGTGAAACGACGAGCAATCAGCCCCAGCATTTT. The rearrangement joins TRBV2 to TRBJ1-5; unclear D gene. Trimming shortened V by 2 bases and J by 1 base, and 6 bases separated the two germline ends. This CDR3 has 14 residues. Germline CDR1 and CDR2: SNHLY and FYNNEI.

V and J are TRBV4-1 and TRBJ1-5; 8 positions agree with TRBD1. This CDR3 region has 16 residues. The V and J ends lost 4 bases and 0 bases, in that order; junction bases with no gene match: 5. Germline loops: CDR1 MGHRA, CDR2 YSYEKL. The CDR3 sequence is CASSLWTGNSNQPQHF. The CDR3 region has the DNA TGCGCCAGCAGCCTCTGGACAGGGAATAGCAATCAGCCCCAGCATTTT.

This clone was picked up one time. The chain has TRBV18 and TRBJ1-4; TRBD1 might be the D (5 bases). Looked up from germline, CDR1 is KGHSH and CDR2 is LQKENI. Trimming shortened V by 4 bases and J by 0 bases, and 12 bases separated the two germline ends. The CDR3 has 16 amino acids. The CDR3 DNA reads TGTGCCAGCTCACGGGTCGGGACCTCAACTAATGAAAAACTGTTTTTT. Amino acid sequence: CASSRVGTSTNEKLFF. Drawing the rest from reference TRBV18 and TRBJ1-4, the complete variable domain is NAGVMQNPRHLVRRRGQEARLRCSPMKGHSHVYWYRQLPEEGLKFMVYLQKENIIDESGMPKERFSAEFPKEGPSILRIQQVVRGDSAAYFCASSRVGTSTNEKLFFGSGTQLSVL.

This chain joins TRBV19 and TRBJ2-5; D gene uncertain. This CDR3 is built from 13 residues. The V and J ends lost 6 bases and 2 bases respectively, with 10 bases between them. The germline CDR1 and CDR2 sequences are LNHDA and SQIVND (reference sequence). The CDR3 reads CASSSTEQETQYF. The CDR3 region has the DNA TGTGCCAGTAGCTCTACAGAACAAGAGACCCAGTACTTC.

The chain employs TRBV5-4 and TRBJ2-5; 8 nucleotides line up with TRBD1. With 2 bases clipped from V and 4 bases from J, the junction kept 7 bases outside the gene matches. Germline loops: CDR1 SGHNT, CDR2 YYREEE (reference sequence). This CDR3 is 15 amino acids long. DNA of the CDR3: TGTGCCAGCAGCTTTGAGACAGGGGCAGGAGAGACCCAGTACTTC. Its translation: CASSFETGAGETQYF.

J is TRBJ1-3 and V is TRBV19, with D unresolved. Germline-derived CDR1 and CDR2 are LNHDA and SQIVND (reference sequence). V was cut by 6 bases and J by 2 bases, with 17 bases left in between. The length of the CDR3 is 16 residues. The CDR3 sequence is CASSTKEISAGNTIYF. The CDR3, as DNA: TGTGCCAGTAGCACTAAAGAGATATCCGCTGGAAACACCATATATTTT.

The rearrangement joins TRBV5-1 to TRBJ1-2, with a weak D call TRBD1 (6 bases). Looked up from germline, CDR1 is SGHRS and CDR2 is YFSETQ. This CDR3 region has 11 residues. Trimming left V 4 bases short and J 7 bases short, with 8 bases between. CDR3 nucleotide sequence: TGCGCCAGCAGCGGAGGGGGTGGCTACACCTTC. It specifies CASSGGGGYTF.

J is TRBJ1-1 and V is TRBV7-9; 11 bases align to TRBD1. CDR3 length: 14 residues. V shed 4 bases and J 5 bases; nucleotides not matched to a gene: 3. The V gene's germline CDR1 is SEHNR and CDR2 FQNEAQ (reference sequence). The CDR3 DNA sequence: TGTGCCAGCAGCTCCCGGGACAGGGGGACTGAAGCTTTCTTT. It specifies CASSSRDRGTEAFF.

This chain connects TRBV4-1 to TRBJ2-2; D is unclear. Germline V gene sequence: CDR1 MGHRA, CDR2 YSYEKL. Trimming cost V 1 base and J 4 bases, with 7 bases left between them. The CDR3 is 14 residues long. CDR3 loop: CASSQVVLTGELFF. CDR3 DNA sequence: TGCGCCAGCAGCCAAGTCGTCCTCACCGGGGAGCTGTTTTTT.